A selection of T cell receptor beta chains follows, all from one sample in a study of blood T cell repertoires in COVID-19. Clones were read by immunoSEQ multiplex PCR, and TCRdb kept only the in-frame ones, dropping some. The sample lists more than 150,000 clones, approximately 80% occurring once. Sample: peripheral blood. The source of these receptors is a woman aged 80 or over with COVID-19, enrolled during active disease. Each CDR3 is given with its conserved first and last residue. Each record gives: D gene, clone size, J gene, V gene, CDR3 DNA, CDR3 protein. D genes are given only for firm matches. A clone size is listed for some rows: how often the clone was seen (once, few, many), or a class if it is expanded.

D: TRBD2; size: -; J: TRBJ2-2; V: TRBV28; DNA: TGTGCCAGCAGTTCTACCCTTCTAGCGGGACGGAACACCGGGGAGCTGTTTTTT; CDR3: CASSSTLLAGRNTGELFF
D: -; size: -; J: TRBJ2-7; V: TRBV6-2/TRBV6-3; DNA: TGTGCCAGCAGTTACCCAAACAGGGATGGAGAAGAGCAGTACTTC; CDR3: CASSYPNRDGEEQYF
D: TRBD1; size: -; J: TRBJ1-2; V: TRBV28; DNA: TGTGCCAGCAGTTTTCCGGGGACAGGGGGATCCTTC; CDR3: CASSFPGTGGSF
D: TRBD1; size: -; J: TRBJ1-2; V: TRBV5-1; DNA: TGCGCCAGCAGCTCCTACGGGACAGGGGCTTTGGGCTACACCTTC; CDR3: CASSSYGTGALGYTF
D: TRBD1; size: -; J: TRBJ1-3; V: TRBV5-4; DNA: TGTGCCAGCAGCCCGGGACAGCCCTCTGGAAACACCATATATTTT; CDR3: CASSPGQPSGNTIYF
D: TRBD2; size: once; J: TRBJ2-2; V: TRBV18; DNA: TGTGCCAGCTCACCTACTAGCGGGGTGAACACCGGGGAGCTGTTTTTT; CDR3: CASSPTSGVNTGELFF
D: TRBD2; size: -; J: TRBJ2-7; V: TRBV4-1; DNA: TGCGCCAGCAGCCAAGAGCCTAGCGGGCCGGAGCAGTACTTC; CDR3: CASSQEPSGPEQYF
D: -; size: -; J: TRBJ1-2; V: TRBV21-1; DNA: TGTGCCAGCAGGGGCGACAGGGGCGTCAATGGCTACACCTTC; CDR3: CASRGDRGVNGYTF
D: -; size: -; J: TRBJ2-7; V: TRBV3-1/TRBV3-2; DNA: TGTGCCAGCAGCCAAGAGTGGGCAAGCGAGCAGTACTTC; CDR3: CASSQEWASEQYF
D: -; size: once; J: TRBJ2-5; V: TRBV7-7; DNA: TGTGCTAGCAGCTCTTTGACAGCGGAGACCCAGTACTTC; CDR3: CASSSLTAETQYF
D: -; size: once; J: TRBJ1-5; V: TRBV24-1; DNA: TGTGCCACCAGTGATCGGCAGGGTGATCAGCCCCAGCATTTT; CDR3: CATSDRQGDQPQHF
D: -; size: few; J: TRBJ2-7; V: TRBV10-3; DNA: TGTGCCACCATACGCGAGGGAGGTGCAGGATACGAGCAGTACTTC; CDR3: CATIREGGAGYEQYF
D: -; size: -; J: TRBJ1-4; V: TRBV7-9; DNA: TGTGCCAGCACGGGGCGGAGGAATGAAAAACTGTTTTTT; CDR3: CASTGRRNEKLFF
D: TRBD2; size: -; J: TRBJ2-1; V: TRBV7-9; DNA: TGTGCCAGCAGCGCTGGGACTAGCGGAGACAATGAGCAGTTCTTC; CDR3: CASSAGTSGDNEQFF
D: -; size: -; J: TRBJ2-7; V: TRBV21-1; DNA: TGTGCCAGCAGCGGGACAGGGGGATCTCAAAGCTCCTACGAGCAGTACTTC; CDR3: CASSGTGGSQSSYEQYF
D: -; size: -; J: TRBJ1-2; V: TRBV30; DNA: TGTGCCTGGAGTGTACCCCACGGGGGGTTCAACTATGGCTACACCTTC; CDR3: CAWSVPHGGFNYGYTF
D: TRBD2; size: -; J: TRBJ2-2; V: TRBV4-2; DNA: TGTGCCAGCAGCCCCAGTGGGCTAGCGGGGAAGTGGGAGCTGTTTTTT; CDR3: CASSPSGLAGKWELFF
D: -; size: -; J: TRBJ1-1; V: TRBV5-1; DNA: TGCGCCAGCAGCTCCGGACATGGGTCTTGGAACACTGAAGCTTTCTTT; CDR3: CASSSGHGSWNTEAFF
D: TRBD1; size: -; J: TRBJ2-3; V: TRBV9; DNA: TGTGCCAGCAGCGCCACACTCTCCGGGGGACAGGGTCCCCATACGCAGTATTTT; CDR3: CASSATLSGGQGPHTQYF
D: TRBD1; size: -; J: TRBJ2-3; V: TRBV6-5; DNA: TGTGCCAGTTCTACAGGGGGCGAGGATACGCAGTATTTT; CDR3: CASSTGGEDTQYF
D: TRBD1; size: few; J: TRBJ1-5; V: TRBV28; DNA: TGTGCCAGCGCCTCTGGGGACAGGGGACGAAATCAGCCCCAGCATTTT; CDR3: CASASGDRGRNQPQHF
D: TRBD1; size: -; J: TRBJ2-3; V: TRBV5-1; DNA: TGCGCCAGCAGCTTAACAGGGGGGGATACGCAGTATTTT; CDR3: CASSLTGGDTQYF
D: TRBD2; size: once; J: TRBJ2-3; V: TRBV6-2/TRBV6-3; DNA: TGTGCCAGCAGCTCACCTCAGCGGGGGGGCACAGATACGCAGTATTTT; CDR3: CASSSPQRGGTDTQYF
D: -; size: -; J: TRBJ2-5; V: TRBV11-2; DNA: TGTGCCAGCAGCCCCCCCCTAGCCCCAGAGACCCAGTACTTC; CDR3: CASSPPLAPETQYF